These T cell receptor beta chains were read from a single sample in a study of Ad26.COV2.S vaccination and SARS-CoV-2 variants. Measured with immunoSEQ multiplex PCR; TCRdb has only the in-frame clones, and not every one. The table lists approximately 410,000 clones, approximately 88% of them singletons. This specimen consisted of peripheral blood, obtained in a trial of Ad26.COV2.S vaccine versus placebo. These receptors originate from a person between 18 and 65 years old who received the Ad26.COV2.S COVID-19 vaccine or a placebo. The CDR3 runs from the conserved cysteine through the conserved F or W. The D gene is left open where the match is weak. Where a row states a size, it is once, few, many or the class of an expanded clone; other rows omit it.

CDR3 DNA: TGTGCCAGCAGCTCACTAGCGTGGGCCTACAATGAGCAGTTCTTC; CDR3 protein: CASSSLAWAYNEQFF; clone size: once; D gene: TRBD2; J gene: TRBJ2-1; V gene: TRBV7-2
CDR3 DNA: TGTGCCAGCGGCCCCCTTGGGAATGAGCAGTTCTTC; CDR3 protein: CASGPLGNEQFF; clone size: .; D gene: .; J gene: TRBJ2-1; V gene: TRBV5-4
CDR3 DNA: TGTGCTAGTGGTTTGGGGTTTGTTTCGGATGAGCAGTTCTTC; CDR3 protein: CASGLGFVSDEQFF; clone size: once; D gene: .; J gene: TRBJ2-1; V gene: TRBV12-5
CDR3 DNA: TGTGCCTGGAGTGTTGGCGGACCCTACGAGCAGTACTTC; CDR3 protein: CAWSVGGPYEQYF; clone size: .; D gene: .; J gene: TRBJ2-7; V gene: TRBV30
CDR3 DNA: TGCGCCAGCAGAGACAGGGGTGTATATGAAAAACTGTTTTTT; CDR3 protein: CASRDRGVYEKLFF; clone size: .; D gene: TRBD1; J gene: TRBJ1-4; V gene: TRBV4-1
CDR3 DNA: TGCAGTGCTAGTGTGCCGAGCTCCTATAATTCACCCCTCCACTTT; CDR3 protein: CSASVPSSYNSPLHF; clone size: .; D gene: .; J gene: TRBJ1-6; V gene: TRBV20-1
CDR3 DNA: TGTGCCAGCAGTCCAACTCCCGGACAGGGCGGCCAGCCCCAGCATTTT; CDR3 protein: CASSPTPGQGGQPQHF; clone size: .; D gene: TRBD1; J gene: TRBJ1-5; V gene: TRBV28
CDR3 DNA: TGTGCCAGCAGTTACTCGGCTAACTATGGCTACACCTTC; CDR3 protein: CASSYSANYGYTF; clone size: .; D gene: .; J gene: TRBJ1-2; V gene: TRBV6-5
CDR3 DNA: TGTGCCACCAGCAGGACTAGCGGGACTCAAGAGACCCAGTACTTC; CDR3 protein: CATSRTSGTQETQYF; clone size: .; D gene: TRBD2; J gene: TRBJ2-5; V gene: TRBV15
CDR3 DNA: TGTGCCAGCAGTTACTCGGCACCTATCACAGATACGCAGTATTTT; CDR3 protein: CASSYSAPITDTQYF; clone size: .; D gene: .; J gene: TRBJ2-3; V gene: TRBV6-2/TRBV6-3
CDR3 DNA: TGTGCCAGCAGCTTAGGTAGCGGGGACCCACCCAATGAGCAGTTCTTC; CDR3 protein: CASSLGSGDPPNEQFF; clone size: .; D gene: TRBD2; J gene: TRBJ2-1; V gene: TRBV7-9
CDR3 DNA: TGTGCCATCAGTGAGGCCGGAGGGGGCGGTCAGCCCCAGCATTTT; CDR3 protein: CAISEAGGGGQPQHF; clone size: .; D gene: TRBD1; J gene: TRBJ1-5; V gene: TRBV10-3
CDR3 DNA: TGTGCCAGCAGCTTGGGGGACATTCAGTACTTC; CDR3 protein: CASSLGDIQYF; clone size: .; D gene: .; J gene: TRBJ2-4; V gene: TRBV5-4
CDR3 DNA: TGCGCCAGCAGCTCAAGCGGGGGGGATTACAATGAGCAGTTCTTC; CDR3 protein: CASSSSGGDYNEQFF; clone size: .; D gene: TRBD2; J gene: TRBJ2-1; V gene: TRBV5-1
CDR3 DNA: TGTGCCAGCAGCAAAAGGGGTCAGAGTATCGACGAGCAGTACTTC; CDR3 protein: CASSKRGQSIDEQYF; clone size: .; D gene: .; J gene: TRBJ2-7; V gene: TRBV21-1
CDR3 DNA: TGTGCCAGCAGCCGGCTAAGGACGTCAGAGGAACCTGAAGCTTTCTTT; CDR3 protein: CASSRLRTSEEPEAFF; clone size: .; D gene: .; J gene: TRBJ1-1; V gene: TRBV28
CDR3 DNA: TGTGCCAGCACCCCGGGGGGGGGCTACTATCAGCCCCAGCATTTT; CDR3 protein: CASTPGGGYYQPQHF; clone size: .; D gene: .; J gene: TRBJ1-5; V gene: TRBV28
CDR3 DNA: TGTGCCAGCAGCTTAGATCCCGGCGTCTCCTACGAGCAGTACTTC; CDR3 protein: CASSLDPGVSYEQYF; clone size: .; D gene: .; J gene: TRBJ2-7; V gene: TRBV11-2
CDR3 DNA: TGTGCCAGCAGTGAAGACAGGACAGGGCGGGAGACCCAGTACTTC; CDR3 protein: CASSEDRTGRETQYF; clone size: .; D gene: TRBD1; J gene: TRBJ2-5; V gene: TRBV6-1
CDR3 DNA: TGTGCCAGCAGTCGACAGGGGAATGAAAAACTGTTTTTT; CDR3 protein: CASSRQGNEKLFF; clone size: .; D gene: TRBD1; J gene: TRBJ1-4; V gene: TRBV12-3/TRBV12-4
CDR3 DNA: TGTGCCATCAGTGTGGAAGCGGGGGGGCTTGAGCAGTTCTTC; CDR3 protein: CAISVEAGGLEQFF; clone size: .; D gene: TRBD2; J gene: TRBJ2-1; V gene: TRBV10-3
CDR3 DNA: TGTGCCAGCAGCCCGGGACAGGGAGATACTGAAGCTTTCTTT; CDR3 protein: CASSPGQGDTEAFF; clone size: .; D gene: TRBD1; J gene: TRBJ1-1; V gene: TRBV7-8
CDR3 DNA: TGTGCCAGCCTACAGGGGGCTCAGCCCCAGCATTTT; CDR3 protein: CASLQGAQPQHF; clone size: .; D gene: TRBD1; J gene: TRBJ1-5; V gene: TRBV19
CDR3 DNA: TGTGCCAGCAGTGAGTTTAGCGGTAGCACAGATACGCAGTATTTT; CDR3 protein: CASSEFSGSTDTQYF; clone size: .; D gene: .; J gene: TRBJ2-3; V gene: TRBV6-4
CDR3 DNA: TGCGCCAGCAGCCCCAGGGCGTCTAGCGGGGGGTCTTTAGATACGCAGTATTTT; CDR3 protein: CASSPRASSGGSLDTQYF; clone size: .; D gene: TRBD2; J gene: TRBJ2-3; V gene: TRBV5-1
CDR3 DNA: TGTGCCAGCAGCTTAGGGGACAGGGGAAACTACGAGCAGTACTTC; CDR3 protein: CASSLGDRGNYEQYF; clone size: .; D gene: TRBD1; J gene: TRBJ2-7; V gene: TRBV11-2
CDR3 DNA: TGTGCCAGCAGCTCTGAACAGGGGGTGGGATACGAGCAGTACTTC; CDR3 protein: CASSSEQGVGYEQYF; clone size: .; D gene: TRBD1; J gene: TRBJ2-7; V gene: TRBV9
CDR3 DNA: TGTGCCAGAAGCTCCCCTGGGACCCAGTACTTC; CDR3 protein: CARSSPGTQYF; clone size: .; D gene: .; J gene: TRBJ2-5; V gene: TRBV5-3
CDR3 DNA: TGTGCCAGCAGCACAGACAGCTACGAGCAGTACTTC; CDR3 protein: CASSTDSYEQYF; clone size: .; D gene: .; J gene: TRBJ2-7; V gene: TRBV2
CDR3 DNA: TGTGCCAGCGGAACGAGCAATCAGCCCCAGCATTTT; CDR3 protein: CASGTSNQPQHF; clone size: .; D gene: .; J gene: TRBJ1-5; V gene: TRBV7-2
CDR3 DNA: TGCGCCAGCAGCCACCGCGGGGGGGGCTACACCTTC; CDR3 protein: CASSHRGGGYTF; clone size: .; D gene: .; J gene: TRBJ1-2; V gene: TRBV4-3
CDR3 DNA: TGTGCCAGCAGTCTACTACGCTTTACCGGGACAGTTGCAGAGACCCAGTACTTC; CDR3 protein: CASSLLRFTGTVAETQYF; clone size: .; D gene: TRBD1; J gene: TRBJ2-5; V gene: TRBV28
CDR3 DNA: TGTGCCAGTAGTCCCCTTTGGGGGGCGGGGGAAGATACGCAGTATTTT; CDR3 protein: CASSPLWGAGEDTQYF; clone size: .; D gene: .; J gene: TRBJ2-3; V gene: TRBV19
CDR3 DNA: TGTGCCAGCAGCGCCGGGACAGGGGGAATAGATACGCAGTATTTT; CDR3 protein: CASSAGTGGIDTQYF; clone size: .; D gene: TRBD1; J gene: TRBJ2-3; V gene: TRBV9
CDR3 DNA: TGCGCCAGCAGCTTAACCGACAGGGGGCAAGGAAACACCATATATTTT; CDR3 protein: CASSLTDRGQGNTIYF; clone size: .; D gene: TRBD1; J gene: TRBJ1-3; V gene: TRBV5-1
CDR3 DNA: TGTGCCAGCACCCCAAGGGGCAGTCAGCCCCAGCATTTT; CDR3 protein: CASTPRGSQPQHF; clone size: few; D gene: .; J gene: TRBJ1-5; V gene: TRBV2
CDR3 DNA: TGTGCCAGCAGCTTAGTCCGGCCGGGGACAGAGCACCAAGAGACCCAGTACTTC; CDR3 protein: CASSLVRPGTEHQETQYF; clone size: .; D gene: TRBD1; J gene: TRBJ2-5; V gene: TRBV7-6
CDR3 DNA: TGTGCCAGCAGCTTTGGCCAGGGGTTCGGCGATGAGCAGTTCTTC; CDR3 protein: CASSFGQGFGDEQFF; clone size: .; D gene: .; J gene: TRBJ2-1; V gene: TRBV7-2
CDR3 DNA: TGTGCCAGCAGCCCTCAGCGGGGGGGCGAGCCTACGCAGTATTTT; CDR3 protein: CASSPQRGGEPTQYF; clone size: .; D gene: TRBD2; J gene: TRBJ2-3; V gene: TRBV3-1/TRBV3-2
CDR3 DNA: TGTGCCAGCTCACCACCAGGGGAAAACGAGCAGTACTTC; CDR3 protein: CASSPPGENEQYF; clone size: .; D gene: .; J gene: TRBJ2-7; V gene: TRBV18
CDR3 DNA: TGTGCCTGGAGTGTGAATGGTGAAAGCACAGATACGCAGTATTTT; CDR3 protein: CAWSVNGESTDTQYF; clone size: .; D gene: .; J gene: TRBJ2-3; V gene: TRBV30
CDR3 DNA: TGTGCCAGCAGTTACGTCCACTCTGGGGCCAACGTCCTGACTTTC; CDR3 protein: CASSYVHSGANVLTF; clone size: .; D gene: .; J gene: TRBJ2-6; V gene: TRBV6-2/TRBV6-3
CDR3 DNA: TGTGCCAGCAGCCAGGTCGGCCAGGGTAATTGGGGCTACACCTTC; CDR3 protein: CASSQVGQGNWGYTF; clone size: .; D gene: .; J gene: TRBJ1-2; V gene: TRBV14
CDR3 DNA: TGTGCCTGGAGTGTCTCCATAGGGGTCTCCGAGCAGTACTTC; CDR3 protein: CAWSVSIGVSEQYF; clone size: .; D gene: .; J gene: TRBJ2-7; V gene: TRBV30
CDR3 DNA: TGTGCCAGCAGACCCGGGACAGTGTTGGGCAATGAGCAGTTCTTC; CDR3 protein: CASRPGTVLGNEQFF; clone size: .; D gene: TRBD1; J gene: TRBJ2-1; V gene: TRBV7-9
CDR3 DNA: TGTGCCTGGAGTAGGACGGTCGTACCTGAAGCTTTCTTT; CDR3 protein: CAWSRTVVPEAFF; clone size: .; D gene: .; J gene: TRBJ1-1; V gene: TRBV30